The present entry profiles one TCR delta chain with its context. Its antigen is unknown. This specimen belongs to a study of Vδ1+ human thymocytes. Study-wide results and limits: In the thymus, TRG and TRD repertoires looked highly polyclonal with Gaussian CDR3 lengths.

Trimming at V came to 2 bases and at J to 0 bases, leaving 32 bases not matched to a gene. Germline CDR1 and CDR2: TSWWSYY and QGS. The CDR3 loop spans 25 amino acids. The template was reverse-transcribed extracted RNA. Multiplex PCR used pooled V-gene forward primers and a constant-region reverse primer to amplify CDR3s. TCRdb reanalysed the multiplex PCR reads via CATT. The sample holds tens of thousands of delta-chain clones, over 25% seen once. The chain uses TRDV1 and TRDJ1; 8 positions match TRDD3. Input material: Vdelta1+ gamma-delta thymocytes from the thymus. Subset specified: FACS-sorted CD3+ TCRalphabeta- TCRVdelta1+ TCRVdelta2- thymocytes. The receptor was derived from a boy younger than two who had congenital heart surgery. CDR3 protein: CALGEERPSPTGAWGTLSYTDKLIF. CDR3 in DNA: TGTGCTCTTGGGGAAGAACGTCCGTCGCCTACTGGGGCCTGGGGGACCCTCTCGTACACCGATAAACTCATCTTT.